This T cell receptor beta chain derives from a study of T-cell reconstitution after alpha-beta-depleted transplantation in children. Points from the study as a whole: There were some patients whose high TCRbeta diversity at day 60 came from surviving recipient T cells and thymic progenitors. Newly produced T cells mostly accounted for T-cell counts and diversity one year post-transplant. The origin of alpha-beta T cells about two months after transplant was reportedly several hundred expanded graft clones.

This clonotype was detected many times. Its antigen is currently unknown. Unique molecular identifiers tagged the TCRbeta library. Via MiXCR, TCRdb re-called the PCR reads, giving one row per CDR3 protein. The repertoire holds hundreds of thousands of distinct CDR3 sequences, with about a tenth as singletons. The sequence came from a boy younger than two with acute myeloid leukemia, due to receive a stem cell transplant. Here the sequenced sample was PBMCs, taken before TCRalphabeta/CD19-depleted stem cell transplant.

The CDR3 loop reads CASRQGLTEAFF. DNA of the CDR3: TGTGCCAGCAGACAGGGATTGACTGAAGCTTTCTTT. The V call is TRBV6-2 or TRBV6-3, the J call TRBJ1-1, with D possibly being TRBD1 (6 bases). The CDR3 covers 12 residues. Between the trimmed V and J ends, which lost 6 bases and 5 bases, there was a span of 10 bases. CDR1 and CDR2 (germline): MNHEY, SVGEGT.